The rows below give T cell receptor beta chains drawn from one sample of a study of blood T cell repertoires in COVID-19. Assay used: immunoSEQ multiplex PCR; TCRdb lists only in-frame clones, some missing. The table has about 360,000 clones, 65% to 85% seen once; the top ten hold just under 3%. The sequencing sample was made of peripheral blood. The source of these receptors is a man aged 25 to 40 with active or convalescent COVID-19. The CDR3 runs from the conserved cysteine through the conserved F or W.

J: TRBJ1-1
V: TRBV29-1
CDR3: CSVMGQGAVIGTEAFF

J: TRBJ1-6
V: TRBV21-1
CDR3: CASSPNPKGVGTGYSPLHF

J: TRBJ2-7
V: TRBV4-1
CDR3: CASSYRDRGSEQYF

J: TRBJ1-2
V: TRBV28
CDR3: CASSSMRTGMGNYGYTF

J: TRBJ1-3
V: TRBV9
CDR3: CASSLTRGSSGNTIYF

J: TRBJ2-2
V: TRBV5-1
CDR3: CASSLLAGGQGTGELFF

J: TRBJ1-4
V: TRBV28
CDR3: CASRGEGATNEKLFF

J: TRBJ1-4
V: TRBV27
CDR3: CASSLSGTGVEKLFF

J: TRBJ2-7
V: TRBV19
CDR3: CASSITVLNEQYF

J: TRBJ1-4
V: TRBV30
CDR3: CAWAASATNEKLFF

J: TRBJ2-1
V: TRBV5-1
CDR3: CASSWTGQLNNEQFF

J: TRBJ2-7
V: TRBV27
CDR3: CASSYRFPSYEQYF

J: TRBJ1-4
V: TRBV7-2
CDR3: CASSLAGTEVIEKLFF

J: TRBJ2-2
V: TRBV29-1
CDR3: CSAGQDLTGELFF

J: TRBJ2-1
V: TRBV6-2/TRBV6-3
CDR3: CASSFLYNEQFF

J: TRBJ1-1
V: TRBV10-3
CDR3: CAITAKDRKNTEAFF

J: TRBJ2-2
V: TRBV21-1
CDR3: CASSKKYGASGRRGTGELFF

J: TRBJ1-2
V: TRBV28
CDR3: CASTTGAYGYTF

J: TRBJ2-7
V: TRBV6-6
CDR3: CASSLGGAPSEQYF

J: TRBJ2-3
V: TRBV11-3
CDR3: CASAQRESSYGTTQYF

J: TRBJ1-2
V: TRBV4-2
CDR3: CASSQVAGGNYGYTF

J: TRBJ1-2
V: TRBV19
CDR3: CASSIPPPGQGAEDGYTF

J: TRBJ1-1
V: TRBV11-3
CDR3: CASSYGQITEAFF

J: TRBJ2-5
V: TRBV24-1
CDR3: CATRGSREVETQYF

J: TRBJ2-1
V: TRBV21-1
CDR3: CASSTGTGGHNEQFF

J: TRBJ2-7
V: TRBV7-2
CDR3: CASSLAGREEQYF

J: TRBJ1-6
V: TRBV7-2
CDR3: CASSSRTEGAYNSPLHF

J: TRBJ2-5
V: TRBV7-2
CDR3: CASSLGQVEETQYF

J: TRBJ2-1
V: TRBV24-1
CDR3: CATSDLGGQGYNEQFF

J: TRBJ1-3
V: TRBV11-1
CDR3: CASSPRTNPSGNTIYF

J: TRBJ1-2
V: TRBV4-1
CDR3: CASSQDRGQGNGYTF

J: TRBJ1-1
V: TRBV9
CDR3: CASSETGGDTEAFF

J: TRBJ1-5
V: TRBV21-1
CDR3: CASSKKTGEPPQHF

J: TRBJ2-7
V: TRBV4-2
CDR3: CASSQAQGGRGYEQYF

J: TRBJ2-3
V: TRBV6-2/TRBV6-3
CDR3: CASSTRDSSTDTQYF

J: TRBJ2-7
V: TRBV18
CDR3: CASSPPTRTGAYEQYF

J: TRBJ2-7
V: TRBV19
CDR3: CASRDRQSHYEQYF

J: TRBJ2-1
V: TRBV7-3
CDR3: CASTSGMAGGNEQFF

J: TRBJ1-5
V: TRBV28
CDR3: CASRSLDRAAQPQHF

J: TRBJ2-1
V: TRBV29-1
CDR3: CSALPGQRAIEQFF

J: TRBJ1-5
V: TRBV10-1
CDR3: CATTPRRVNNQPQHF

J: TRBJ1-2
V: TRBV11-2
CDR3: CASSLVGGRGNGYTF